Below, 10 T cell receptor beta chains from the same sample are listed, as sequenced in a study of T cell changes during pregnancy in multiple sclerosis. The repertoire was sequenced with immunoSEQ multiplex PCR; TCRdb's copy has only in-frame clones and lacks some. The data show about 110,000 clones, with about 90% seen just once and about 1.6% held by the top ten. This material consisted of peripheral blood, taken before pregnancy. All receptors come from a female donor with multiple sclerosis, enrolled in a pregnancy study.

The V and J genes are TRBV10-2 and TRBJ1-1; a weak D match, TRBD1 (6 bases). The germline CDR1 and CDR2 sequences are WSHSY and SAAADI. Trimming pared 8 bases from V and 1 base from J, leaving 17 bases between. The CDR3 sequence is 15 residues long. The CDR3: CASVRDTPENTEAFF. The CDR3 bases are TGCGCCAGCGTCCGGGACACCCCGGAGAACACTGAAGCTTTCTTT.

CDR3 in DNA: TGTGCCAGCAGCCCAAATGAGAACTATGGCTACACCTTC. It encodes CASSPNENYGYTF. The rearrangement uses TRBV7-2 and TRBJ1-2; D remains unclear. This CDR3 is built from 13 residues. Germline V lookup: CDR1 SGHTA, CDR2 FQGNSA. V dropped 5 bases and J dropped 2 bases, with 9 bases sitting between them. Variable domain in full (rest from reference TRBV7-2 and TRBJ1-2): GAGVSQSPSNKVTEKGKDVELRCDPISGHTALYWYRQSLGQGLEFLIYFQGNSAPDKSGLPSDRFSAERTGGSVSTLTIQRTQQEDSAVYLCASSPNENYGYTFGSGTRLTVV.

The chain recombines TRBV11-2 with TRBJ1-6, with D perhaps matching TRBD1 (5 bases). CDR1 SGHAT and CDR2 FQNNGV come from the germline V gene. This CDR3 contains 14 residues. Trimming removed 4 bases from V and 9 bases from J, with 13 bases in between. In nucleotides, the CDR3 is TGTGCCAGCAGCTATCCAGGGTTGGGTTCACCCCTCCACTTT. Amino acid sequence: CASSYPGLGSPLHF.

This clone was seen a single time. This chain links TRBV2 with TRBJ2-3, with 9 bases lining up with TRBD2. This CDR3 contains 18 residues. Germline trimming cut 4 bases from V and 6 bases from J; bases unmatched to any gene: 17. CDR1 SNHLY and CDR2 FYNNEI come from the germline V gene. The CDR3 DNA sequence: TGTGCCAGCAGTGTAATATTTTCCGGGACTAGCACCCGGGATACGCAGTATTTT. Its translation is CASSVIFSGTSTRDTQYF.

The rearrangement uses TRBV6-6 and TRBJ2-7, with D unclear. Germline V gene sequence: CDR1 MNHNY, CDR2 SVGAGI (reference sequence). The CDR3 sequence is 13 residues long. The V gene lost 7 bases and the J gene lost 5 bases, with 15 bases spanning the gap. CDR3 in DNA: TGTGCCAGCACCGGAGACTCGCTACACGAGCAGTACTTC. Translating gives CASTGDSLHEQYF.

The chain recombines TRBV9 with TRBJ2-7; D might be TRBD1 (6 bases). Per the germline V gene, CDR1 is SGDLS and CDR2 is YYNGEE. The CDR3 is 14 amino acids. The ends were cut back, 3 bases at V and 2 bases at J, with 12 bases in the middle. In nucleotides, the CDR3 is TGTGCCAGCAGCGGGGTACAGGGAACCTACGAGCAGTACTTC. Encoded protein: CASSGVQGTYEQYF.

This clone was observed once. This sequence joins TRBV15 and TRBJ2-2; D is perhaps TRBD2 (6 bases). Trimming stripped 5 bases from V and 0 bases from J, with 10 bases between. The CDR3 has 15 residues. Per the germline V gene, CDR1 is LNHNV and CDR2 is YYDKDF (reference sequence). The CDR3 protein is CATSGGLANTGELFF. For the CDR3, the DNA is TGTGCCACCAGCGGGGGACTGGCGAACACCGGGGAGCTGTTTTTT.

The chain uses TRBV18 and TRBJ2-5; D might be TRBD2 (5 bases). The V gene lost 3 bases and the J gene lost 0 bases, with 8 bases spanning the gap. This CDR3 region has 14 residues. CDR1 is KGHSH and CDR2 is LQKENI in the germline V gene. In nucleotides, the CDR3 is TGTGCCAGCTCACCTCCGCGGGACCAAGAGACCCAGTACTTC. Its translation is CASSPPRDQETQYF.

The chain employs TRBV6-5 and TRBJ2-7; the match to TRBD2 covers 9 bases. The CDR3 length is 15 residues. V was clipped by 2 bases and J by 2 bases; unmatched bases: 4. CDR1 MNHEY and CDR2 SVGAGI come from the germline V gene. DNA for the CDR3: TGTGCCAGCAGTTACGAGCGGGGGGCCCCCTACGAGCAGTACTTC. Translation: CASSYERGAPYEQYF.

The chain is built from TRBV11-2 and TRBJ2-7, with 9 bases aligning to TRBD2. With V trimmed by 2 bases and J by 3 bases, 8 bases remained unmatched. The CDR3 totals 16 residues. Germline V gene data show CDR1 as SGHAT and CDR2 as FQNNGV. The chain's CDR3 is CASSLKLAGGLYEQYF. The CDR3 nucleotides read TGTGCCAGCAGCTTAAAACTAGCGGGTGGGCTCTACGAGCAGTACTTC.